Listed here is a single T cell receptor (beta chain). This clone's antigen is unknown. In light of the paper, this sample's time point label describes: baseline before first vaccination. Vaccinee samples were obtained from the UK trials COV001 and COV002, which included a single-blind randomized controlled phase 2/3 trial of AZD1222 (ChAdOx1 nCoV-19) in healthy adults. For TCRbeta chain sequencing, PBMC samples were collected from trial participants at day 0 and at day 28 after the second dose. Germline trimming: 8 bases from V, 7 bases from J; junction bases outside gene matches: 2. For CDR1 and CDR2, the germline V gene lists SGHAT and FQNNGV. The CDR3 spans 11 residues, from the cysteine through the phenylalanine. The read is trimmed to its CDR3 DNA, 33 bases read in frame from base 1. The sample belongs to a study of T cell responses to AZD1222 COVID-19 vaccine (dated by TCRdb to the early 2020s). With regard to the full study: TCR sequencing covered about 230 trial participants: 200 to 220 given two doses of AZD1222 and 26 given two doses of MenACWY control vaccine. Trial participants were enrolled by age into 18-55, 56-69 and 70-plus year subgroups, with around 150, 28 and 57 TCR-sequenced participants respectively.

The CDR3 regions of human TCRbeta chains were analyzed by immunosequencing. The authors' analysis ran thus. Repertoire TCRs were checked for matches against a reference library of SARS-CoV-2-specific TCRs that had been generated using the MIRA antigen-specificity platform. Breadth was defined as the fraction of unique TCRs that were SARS-CoV-2-associated. Depth was defined as the fraction of total T cells that were SARS-CoV-2-associated. Using the MIRA data, every spike-specific TCR was mapped to the spike region that the TCR reacted to and assigned to either a CD4 or a CD8 class. Log10-transformed breadth and depth values were compared by one-way ANOVA with Sidak's multiple comparisons tests. Not all clones reach the TCRdb copy of this immuneACCESS table, which keeps in-frame sequences only. Checked studies attribute under half of the gap to unresolved V genes and leave the rest unexplained. The V and J calls and the clone size are those of that table, but D and trimming were determined from the DNA. The sample table records over 120,000 clones. The ten top clones hold 2% to 2.5% of the sample.

The paper as a whole reports these results and caveats: The 56-69-year group was small, and its depth increase did not reach significance, likely because of low power. Conclusions about previously exposed vaccinees are limited because only 5 or 6 AZD1222 recipients were SARS-CoV-2 seropositive at baseline. The vaccine-associated CD4 TCRs covered the entire spike protein, and the dominant responses fell in regions 160-218 and 743-854. Participants were mostly white British, with more females than males. The authors suggested clonal diversity may have been underestimated. Epitopes outside the regions mutated in the B.1.351 and B.1.1.7 variants were reportedly recognized by nearly half of the unique spike-specific TCRs. Because no day 14 peak-response samples were available, the repertoires could be characterized only after the peak T cell response. After two AZD1222 doses, spike-specific TCR breadth and depth were significantly higher than at day 0 and than in MenACWY recipients.

Sequencing was carried out using peripheral blood. The source is an adult in good health. The chain is assembled from TRBV11-2 and TRBJ1-2, with TRBD1 matching 9 junction bases. The CDR3 in this case is CASGQGFGYTF. The DNA is as follows: TGTGCCAGCGGACAGGGGTTTGGCTACACCTTC.